This TCR delta chain was identified in a study of delta chain sequences of gamma delta T cells (TCRdb year 2017). The library was built by means of 5' RACE. The sequencer listed for this sample is Illumina MiSeq. With CATT, TCRdb called clones again from the public reads; duplicate DNA rows were later joined. This sample holds roughly 920 delta-chain clones; approximately 17% were observed only once. The ten biggest clones cover approximately 46% of the sample. By sample share, this clone is medium-sized (0.01 to 0.1%). This clone's antigen is unknown. No clone much larger than this one lies a single base away; base qualities are absent. After removal of 3 bases from V and 11 bases from J, the junction retains 9 bases not matched to a gene. The germline V gene provides CDR1 GEAIGNYY and CDR2 EKD. The cysteine opens and the phenylalanine closes a CDR3 of 14 amino acids. Only the CDR3 region is kept as DNA, spanning 42 bases read in frame from base 1.

The source material was either unsorted cells or a sorted T cell fraction (not recorded which). The clonotype comes from a human donor in good health. The chain is assembled from TRDV2 and TRDJ1, with 12 bases matching TRDD3. The CDR3 corresponds to CACDALLGDTNLIF. The bases are TGTGCCTGTGACGCCTTACTGGGGGATACTAACCTCATCTTT.